Presented here are 2 T cell receptor beta chains from one specimen sequenced in a study of control samples from healthy donors and cancer patients. Method: immunoSEQ multiplex PCR; TCRdb's copy keeps in-frame clones and lacks some. The table has some 140,000 clones, 94% seen once. The material sequenced was blood. The receptors were gathered from a man in his forties in good health.

The J gene is TRBJ2-3, the V gene TRBV10-3, with TRBD2 matching over 9 bases. This CDR3 has 16 residues. Germline CDR1 is ENHRY and CDR2 is SYGVKD. V shed 1 base, J shed 1 base, and the junction held 3 bases outside the gene matches. Here the CDR3 reads CAISELLAGGTDTQYF. The DNA of the CDR3 is TGTGCCATCAGTGAGTTGTTAGCGGGGGGCACAGATACGCAGTATTTT.

This sequence joins TRBV4-3 and TRBJ1-1; D gene ambiguous. Looked up from germline, CDR1 is LGHNA and CDR2 is YSLEER. The CDR3 contains 14 residues. Trimming left V 4 bases short and J 4 bases short, with 13 bases between. CDR3 sequence reads: CASSLDRWGTEAFF. The CDR3 bases are TGCGCCAGCAGCCTTGACCGGTGGGGCACTGAAGCTTTCTTT.